Below, one T cell receptor (beta chain) is given with its context. This entry belongs to a study of blood T cell repertoires in COVID-19. The germline V gene has CDR1 KGHSH and CDR2 LQKENI. The V segment lost 4 bases and the J segment 0 bases; nucleotides outside the gene matches: 11. The CDR3 has 18 amino acids. The method was immunoSEQ multiplex PCR; TCRdb's version includes in-frame clones alone and lacks a portion of them. This table holds around 70,000 clones, around 82% found once. This TCR derives from a human donor in a cohort sampled during active COVID-19. The chain links TRBV18 to TRBJ2-3; 9 nucleotides align to TRBD2. The sequenced sample consisted of peripheral blood. DNA for the CDR3: TGTGCCAGCTCACAATTCCCTATGACTAGCGGAAGCACAGATACGCAGTATTTT. Translating it yields CASSQFPMTSGSTDTQYF.